The present entry profiles one TCR beta chain with its context. The data were taken from a study of blood T cell repertoires in COVID-19. This CDR3 is built from 11 residues. Trimming took 5 bases from V and 9 from J, leaving 8 bases between them. The assay was immunoSEQ multiplex PCR, and TCRdb's table has in-frame clones only and misses some. The table has around 130,000 clones, about 87% seen once. The TCR comes from a woman aged 50 to 65 with acute or convalescent COVID-19. V usage is TRBV12-3 or TRBV12-4 and J usage is TRBJ2-1; D remains unclear. The specimen was peripheral blood. The CDR3 here is CASSDYSEQFF. In nucleotides, the CDR3 is TGTGCCAGCAGTGATTATAGTGAGCAGTTCTTC.